The 14 T cell receptor beta chains in this list originate from one sample, sequenced in a study of PD-1 blockade in mismatch repair-deficient tumors. Generated by immunoSEQ multiplex PCR, the TCRdb table keeps only in-frame clones and is missing some. The table has roughly 120,000 clones, 88% seen once; the top ten hold 10% to 15%. Material: peripheral blood, obtained roughly 70 weeks after starting pembrolizumab. These receptors were collected from an adult with mismatch repair-deficient cancer.

This clone was seen a few times. The J gene is TRBJ2-2, the V gene TRBV4-3, with a weak D call TRBD2 (6 bases). From germline, CDR1 is LGHNA and CDR2 YSLEER. This CDR3 is built from 14 residues. V shed 0 bases and J shed 6 bases, with 8 bases lying between them. The chain's CDR3 is CASSQDWGAGELFF. CDR3 nucleotide sequence: TGCGCCAGCAGCCAAGATTGGGGGGCCGGGGAGCTGTTTTTT.

CDR3 DNA: TGCGCCAGCAGCCAAGCCCACGGGAGGACGTACGAGCAGTACTTC. This encodes CASSQAHGRTYEQYF. This rearrangement joins TRBV4-3 to TRBJ2-7; 7 bases are a match to TRBD2. V dropped 1 base and J dropped 4; count of bases not matched to a gene: 7. CDR3 length: 15 residues. In germline, CDR1 is LGHNA, CDR2 YSLEER.

This clone was detected only once. The chain recombines TRBV6-5 with TRBJ2-4, with 7 bases fitting TRBD1. CDR3 length: 15 amino acids. V shed 5 bases and J 0 bases; nucleotides not matched to a gene: 4. Germline CDR1 reads MNHEY; CDR2 reads SVGAGI. This CDR3 is CASSTGVEAKNIQYF. CDR3 bases: TGTGCCAGCAGTACAGGGGTCGAAGCCAAAAACATTCAGTACTTC.

The chain joins TRBV28 to TRBJ2-5, with D possibly TRBD1 on 6 matching bases. V lost 5 bases and J lost 2, with 12 bases in between. The CDR3 is 14 residues long. Looked up from germline, CDR1 is MDHEN and CDR2 is SYDVKM. CDR3 region: CASSPTGHQETQYF. For the CDR3, the DNA is TGTGCCAGCAGTCCTACAGGGCATCAAGAGACCCAGTACTTC. Combining the CDR3 with reference TRBV28 and TRBJ2-5 gives the whole variable domain DVKVTQSSRYLVKRTGEKVFLECVQDMDHENMFWYRQDPGLGLRLIYFSYDVKMKEKGDIPEGYSVSREKKERFSLILESASTNQTSMYLCASSPTGHQETQYFGPGTRLLVL.

V usage is TRBV14 and J usage is TRBJ2-7, with D unresolved. The germline CDR1 and CDR2 sequences are SGHDN and FVKESK. V dropped 1 base and J dropped 0 bases, with 10 bases sitting between them. The CDR3 is 15 residues long. The CDR3 region is CASSQGPGSSYEQYF. DNA for the CDR3: TGTGCCAGCAGCCAAGGGCCCGGAAGCTCCTACGAGCAGTACTTC.

The chain has TRBV7-9 and TRBJ2-4; 9 nucleotides line up with TRBD1. Germline values: CDR1 SEHNR, CDR2 FQNEAQ (reference sequence). V lost 3 bases to trimming and J lost 5 bases; unmatched junction nucleotides: 2. The CDR3 length is 14 residues. The CDR3 here is CASSLTGGQNIQYF. For the CDR3, the DNA is TGTGCCAGCAGCTTGACAGGGGGACAAAACATTCAGTACTTC.

The chain employs TRBV9 and TRBJ2-3, with 9 positions matching TRBD2. Per the germline V gene, CDR1 is SGDLS and CDR2 is YYNGEE. After removal of 0 bases from V and 4 bases from J, the junction contained 3 bases not matched to a gene. The CDR3 has 15 amino acids. CDR3 bases: TGTGCCAGCAGCGTAGCGGGCGGGAGGGCAGATACGCAGTATTTT. Protein: CASSVAGGRADTQYF.

The V call is TRBV27, the J call TRBJ2-1; D gene unclear. The CDR3 has 14 amino acids. Between the trimmed V and J ends, which lost 0 bases and 4 bases, there was a span of 7 bases. CDR1 and CDR2 (germline): MNHEY, SMNVEV (reference sequence). The CDR3 protein is CASSLSSQYNEQFF. The CDR3 nucleotides read TGTGCCAGCAGTTTATCATCCCAATACAATGAGCAGTTCTTC.

This clone was picked up a small number of times. The rearrangement links TRBV4-1 to TRBJ1-2; maybe TRBD1 (6 bases). V lost 0 bases, J lost 8 bases, and 22 bases lay in between. CDR1 and CDR2 (germline): MGHRA, YSYEKL. CDR3 size: 17 residues. The CDR3: CASSQELKDRFYGGYTF. CDR3 DNA sequence: TGCGCCAGCAGCCAAGAGTTAAAAGACAGGTTCTATGGCGGCTACACCTTC.

This clone showed up just once. V is TRBV12-5 and J is TRBJ2-7; TRBD2 aligns across 8 bases. V shed 8 bases, J shed 4 bases, and the junction held 7 bases outside the gene matches. From germline, CDR1 is LGHNT and CDR2 FRNRAP. The CDR3 totals 13 residues. The chain's CDR3 is CASRGGTHYEQYF. For the CDR3, the DNA is TGTGCTAGTCGGGGGGGCACCCATTACGAGCAGTACTTC.

The chain is built from TRBV30 and TRBJ1-2; TRBD1 aligns across 11 bases. The germline CDR1 and CDR2 sequences are GTSNPN and SVGIG (reference sequence). V lost 7 bases to trimming and J lost 2 bases; unmatched junction nucleotides: 3. CDR3 length equals 13 residues. The CDR3 nucleotides read TGTGCCTATCGGACAGGGGGCAACTATGGCTACACCTTC. Residues: CAYRTGGNYGYTF. Combining the CDR3 with reference TRBV30 and TRBJ1-2 gives the whole variable domain SQTIHQWPATLVQPVGSPLSLECTVEGTSNPNLYWYRQAAGRGLQLLFYSVGIGQISSEVPQNLSASRPQDRQFILSSKKLLLSDSGFYLCAYRTGGNYGYTFGSGTRLTVV.

Written as DNA, the CDR3 is TGCGCCAGCAGCATCGAATTCGGGACGGCTCTCGAGCAGTACTTC. It encodes CASSIEFGTALEQYF. The chain couples TRBV5-1 to TRBJ2-7; D may be TRBD1 or TRBD2 (5 bases each). This CDR3 has 15 residues. CDR1 is SGHRS, CDR2 YFSETQ, per germline. V shed 4 bases and J shed 6 bases, with 20 bases lying between them.

The chain carries TRBV9 and TRBJ2-7; D gene ambiguous. Trimming took off 0 bases at V and 0 bases at J, with 4 bases between the two ends. Germline V gene data show CDR1 as SGDLS and CDR2 as YYNGEE. The CDR3 consists of 13 residues. CDR3 region: CASSVGTSYEQYF. CDR3 sequence (DNA): TGTGCCAGCAGCGTAGGGACCTCCTACGAGCAGTACTTC.

The chain has TRBV4-1 and TRBJ2-7, with TRBD1 identical over 9 bases. CDR1 and CDR2 from the germline V gene are MGHRA and YSYEKL. The CDR3 covers 15 residues. Unmatched junction bases numbered 4, after V lost 2 bases and J lost 2 bases. The DNA of the CDR3 is TGCGCCAGCAGCCAAACACAGGGGGCGGCCTACGAGCAGTACTTC. Its translation: CASSQTQGAAYEQYF.